One and the same sample provided the 30 T cell receptor beta chains below, sequenced in a study of T cells in Graves' hyperthyroidism and ophthalmopathy. RNA transcripts yielded amplified TCR beta CDR3 regions. Initially, a first-round RT-PCR of the TCR CDR3 employed the HTBI primer set. Each CDR3 protein gets one entry after TCRdb re-called the multiplex PCR reads with MiXCR. The profile covers fewer than 650,000 distinct CDR3 sequences, with 11% to 15% appearing a single time and around 13% taken by the ten largest. Sequencing input: blood. These receptors originate from a woman aged 40 to 49 with Graves' hyperthyroidism.

This clonotype occurred a few times. The chain combines TRBV10-3 with TRBJ2-7; TRBD2 matches 14 bases. Germline V lookup: CDR1 ENHRY, CDR2 SYGVKD. The CDR3 runs 15 residues. The V segment lost 8 bases and the J segment 6 bases; nucleotides outside the gene matches: 9. The CDR3 nucleotides are TGTGCCATCTGGACGGGACTAGCGGGAGATTCCGAGCAGTACTTC. Protein sequence: CAIWTGLAGDSEQYF.

The sample holds a few counts of this clonotype. The rearrangement uses TRBV3-1 and TRBJ2-2; D gene ambiguous. V lost 5 bases and J lost 6, with 10 bases in between. Germline V gene sequence: CDR1 LGHDT, CDR2 YNNKEL (reference sequence). The CDR3 spans 13 residues. The CDR3 spells CASSGNRAGELFF. For the CDR3, the DNA is TGTGCCAGCAGCGGAAACCGGGCCGGGGAGCTGTTTTTT.

This clonotype has ten or more counts. Written as DNA, the CDR3 is TGTGCCAGCAGCTTAGAAGCCAGTAGAACTGGGGCCAACGTCCTGACTTTC. It encodes CASSLEASRTGANVLTF. The chain employs TRBV7-2 and TRBJ2-6; no clear D gene. This CDR3 region has 17 residues. The germline V gene encodes CDR1 SGHTA and CDR2 FQGNSA. Trimming left V 1 base short and J 2 bases short, with 12 bases between. The full variable domain, with the rest looked up from reference TRBV7-2 and TRBJ2-6, is GAGVSQSPSNKVTEKGKDVELRCDPISGHTALYWYRQSLGQGLEFLIYFQGNSAPDKSGLPSDRFSAERTGGSVSTLTIQRTQQEDSAVYLCASSLEASRTGANVLTFGAGSRLTVL.

This clonotype was seen more than once but under ten times. The genes are TRBV20-1 and TRBJ2-3, with TRBD1 matching 12 bases. The V gene end was trimmed by 3 bases and the J gene end by 9 bases; junction bases not matched to a gene: 25. The CDR3 contains 20 residues. CDR1 DFQATT and CDR2 SNEGSKA come from the germline V gene (reference sequence). CDR3 sequence: CSASPAPNQRDRGRGVTQYF. The CDR3 DNA reads TGCAGTGCTAGCCCGGCGCCAAACCAGAGGGACAGGGGGCGAGGGGTGACGCAGTATTTT.

This clonotype was counted at least ten times. As DNA, the CDR3 is TGTGCCAGCAGCGCCTCTAGCGGGAAAACCTACGAGCAGTACTTC. It is translated as CASSASSGKTYEQYF. V is TRBV7-2 and J is TRBJ2-7, with 9 bases that match TRBD2. Germline V gene data show CDR1 as SGHTA and CDR2 as FQGNSA. V lost 5 bases, J lost 2 bases, and 7 bases stayed unmatched. The CDR3 runs 15 residues.

This clonotype was seen repeatedly, ten times or more. V gene TRBV28 combines with J gene TRBJ1-4, with D perhaps matching TRBD1 (5 bases). Between the trimmed V and J ends, which lost 1 base and 3 bases, there was a span of 12 bases. The CDR3 runs to 16 residues. Germline V lookup: CDR1 MDHEN, CDR2 SYDVKM. This CDR3 is CASSLSGSGANEKLFF. Written as DNA, the CDR3 is TGTGCCAGCAGTTTATCAGGGTCCGGGGCTAATGAAAAACTGTTTTTT.

This chain connects TRBV27 to TRBJ2-7; 13 bases agree with TRBD2. Germline values: CDR1 MNHEY, CDR2 SMNVEV (reference sequence). Unmatched junction bases numbered 9, after V lost 5 bases and J lost 5 bases. The CDR3 covers 16 residues. The chain's CDR3 is CASSPWTSGGRHEQYF. DNA for the CDR3: TGTGCCAGCAGTCCCTGGACTAGCGGGGGTCGCCACGAGCAGTACTTC.

CDR3 coding DNA: TGTGCCAGCAGCAAGGGAGGTGAAGCTTTCTTT. It specifies CASSKGGEAFF. The chain couples TRBV12-3 or TRBV12-4 to TRBJ1-1, with D uncertain. The CDR3 is 11 residues long. V shed 6 bases and J shed 7 bases, with 9 bases lying between them.

This rearrangement joins TRBV19 to TRBJ2-3; no clear D gene. Trimming took 1 base from V and 2 from J, leaving 10 bases between them. Germline CDR1 LNHDA, CDR2 SQIVND (reference sequence). The CDR3 runs 15 residues. The CDR3 DNA follows: TGTGCCAGTAGTATAGTGGTGCAGAACACAGATACGCAGTATTTT. Amino acids: CASSIVVQNTDTQYF.

This clonotype has a handful of counts. The chain is built from TRBV27 and TRBJ2-6; D perhaps matches TRBD1 (5 bases). The ends were cut back, 6 bases at V and 0 bases at J, with 15 bases in the middle. Germline CDR1 reads MNHEY; CDR2 reads SMNVEV (reference sequence). This CDR3 has 17 amino acids. CDR3 sequence reads: CASSLRVISSGANVLTF. The DNA of the CDR3 is TGTGCCAGCAGCCTCAGGGTTATTAGCTCTGGGGCCAACGTCCTGACTTTC.

About this clonotype: One junction end disagrees with the germline gene, perhaps due to a read error. The chain joins TRBV10-3 to TRBJ1-4; D is perhaps TRBD1 (6 bases). Germline V CDR1 and CDR2: ENHRY, SYGVKD. This CDR3 spans 16 amino acids. The CDR3 DNA reads as TGTGCCAGCAGTTACTCGCGGGCCCAGGGGCAAGAAAAACTGTTTTTT. Its protein product is CASSYSRAQGQEKLFF.

The J gene is TRBJ1-4, the V gene TRBV7-9; no reliable D call. Germline V gene sequence: CDR1 SEHNR, CDR2 FQNEAQ (reference sequence). The CDR3 contains 15 residues. V dropped 3 bases and J dropped 0 bases, with 8 bases sitting between them. The CDR3 nucleotides read TGTGCCAGCAGCTTTTCGTGGGCAACTAATGAAAAACTGTTTTTT. Translation gives CASSFSWATNEKLFF.

This clonotype has a handful of counts. This chain connects TRBV10-2 to TRBJ1-4; maybe TRBD1 (5 bases). Trimming shortened V by 4 bases and J by 8 bases, and 11 bases separated the two germline ends. The CDR3 has 13 amino acids. CDR1 and CDR2 from the germline V gene are WSHSY and SAAADI. In DNA form, the CDR3 reads TGCGCCAGCAGTGTGACAGTGAACGAAAAACTGTTTTTT. Translated, it gives CASSVTVNEKLFF.

The chain carries TRBV12-3 or TRBV12-4 and TRBJ2-3, with 11 positions matching TRBD2. This CDR3 has 15 residues. V dropped 6 bases and J dropped 5; count of bases not matched to a gene: 7. The CDR3 DNA sequence: TGTGCCAGCAGCACCGGGACTAGCGGCCTAGATACGCAGTATTTT. It is translated as CASSTGTSGLDTQYF.

This chain connects TRBV9 to TRBJ2-3; 11 bases align to TRBD2. CDR3 length: 18 residues. After removal of 3 bases from V and 0 bases from J, the junction contained 9 bases not matched to a gene. Germline CDR1 is SGDLS and CDR2 is YYNGEE. CDR3 sequence (DNA): TGTGCCAGCAGCGCAACCGGGACTAGCGGAGTTAGCACAGATACGCAGTATTTT. This encodes CASSATGTSGVSTDTQYF.

The sample holds many counts of this clonotype. The rearrangement links TRBV28 to TRBJ2-3, with a possible D match to TRBD1 (5 bases). Germline CDR1 and CDR2: MDHEN and SYDVKM. The CDR3 contains 15 residues. V was clipped by 3 bases and J by 0 bases, with 10 bases between them. CDR3: CASSFGRASTDTQYF. The CDR3, as DNA: TGTGCCAGCAGTTTCGGCAGGGCTAGCACAGATACGCAGTATTTT. The full variable domain, rest sourced from reference TRBV28 and TRBJ2-3, is DVKVTQSSRYLVKRTGEKVFLECVQDMDHENMFWYRQDPGLGLRLIYFSYDVKMKEKGDIPEGYSVSREKKERFSLILESASTNQTSMYLCASSFGRASTDTQYFGPGTRLTVL.

This clonotype has at least ten counts. The V gene is TRBV6-1, the J gene TRBJ2-7; TRBD2 matches 13 bases. The CDR3 spans 15 residues. V shed 6 bases, J shed 4 bases, and the junction held 6 bases outside the gene matches. Per germline, CDR1 MNHNS and CDR2 SASEGT. CDR3: CASRSPLAGGYEQYF. In nucleotides, the CDR3 is TGTGCCAGCAGATCCCCACTAGCGGGAGGGTACGAGCAGTACTTC.

This clonotype showed up many times. The chain couples TRBV20-1 to TRBJ2-1, with 11 bases identical to TRBD1. Per the germline V gene, CDR1 is DFQATT and CDR2 is SNEGSKA (reference sequence). The CDR3 sequence is 14 residues long. V lost 3 bases, J lost 10 bases, and 8 bases stayed unmatched. CDR3 sequence reads: CSASLDRGLYEQFF. The CDR3 region has the DNA TGCAGTGCTAGCCTGGACAGGGGGCTTTACGAGCAGTTCTTC.

This rearrangement joins TRBV19 to TRBJ2-1; possibly TRBD1 or TRBD2 for D (7 bases each). From germline, CDR1 is LNHDA and CDR2 SQIVND (reference sequence). CDR3 length: 14 amino acids. The V end was cut by 4 bases, the J end by 11 bases, with 18 bases between. CDR3 in amino acids: CASSNLDRRGKQFF. The CDR3 coding sequence is TGTGCCAGTAGTAACTTGGACAGGCGGGGGAAGCAGTTCTTC.

The sample holds many counts of this clonotype. The chain has TRBV11-1 and TRBJ2-3; 13 bases are shared with TRBD2. The CDR3 contains 16 residues. The V segment lost 5 bases and the J segment 3 bases; nucleotides outside the gene matches: 5. Per the germline V gene, CDR1 is SGHAT and CDR2 is FQDESV (reference sequence). In DNA, the CDR3 is TGTGCCAGCAGCCGGACTAGCGGGAGTTATACAGATACGCAGTATTTT. The encoded protein is CASSRTSGSYTDTQYF.

This clonotype was observed many times. This sequence joins TRBV18 and TRBJ2-5, with 9 bases lining up with TRBD1. The CDR3 sequence is 12 residues long. Germline CDR1 and CDR2: KGHSH and LQKENI. J lost 5 bases, V lost 8 bases, and 3 bases had no gene match. Here the CDR3 DNA reads TGTGCCAGCCGGGACAGGGCGGAGACCCAGTACTTC. This translates into CASRDRAETQYF.

This clonotype showed up many times. The V gene is TRBV7-2, the J gene TRBJ1-4; no reliable D call. The V gene lost 2 bases and the J gene lost 5 bases, with 3 bases spanning the gap. The V gene's germline CDR1 is SGHTA and CDR2 FQGNSA. This CDR3 region has 12 residues. The CDR3 sequence: CASSLRNEKLFF. CDR3 in DNA: TGTGCCAGCAGCTTACGGAATGAAAAACTGTTTTTT.

V usage is TRBV9 and J usage is TRBJ2-1, with 8 bases matching TRBD2. V lost 4 bases to trimming and J lost 3 bases; unmatched junction nucleotides: 9. CDR3 length equals 16 residues. CDR1 is SGDLS and CDR2 is YYNGEE in the germline V gene. CDR3 residues: CASSPTPSGGYNEQFF. Written as DNA, the CDR3 is TGTGCCAGCAGCCCAACACCAAGCGGGGGCTACAATGAGCAGTTCTTC.

This clonotype appeared a few times. The CDR3 DNA sequence: TGTGCCAGCAGCCAAGCGCTCGAAACAGGGGGCACCCTAGGATCCTACGAGCAGTACTTC. Translating gives CASSQALETGGTLGSYEQYF. The V and J genes are TRBV4-2 and TRBJ2-7; 9 nucleotides agree with TRBD1. Germline V lookup: CDR1 LGHNA, CDR2 YNFKEQ. This CDR3 is 20 amino acids long. Losses at the gene ends were 1 base for V and 1 base for J; bases not matched to a gene: 17.

The sample holds a few counts of this clonotype. V gene TRBV27 combines with J gene TRBJ2-3, with D tentatively TRBD1 (6 bases). Deletions cut 6 bases from V and 2 bases from J, with 12 bases between. This CDR3 spans 14 amino acids. The germline gives CDR1 MNHEY, CDR2 SMNVEV (reference sequence). CDR3 DNA sequence: TGTGCCAGCAGCCAGGGGTTGGTCACAGATACGCAGTATTTT. It is translated as CASSQGLVTDTQYF.

This clonotype was seen at least ten times. J is TRBJ1-1 and V is TRBV29-1; 9 bases are a match to TRBD1. The V gene end was trimmed by 6 bases and the J gene end by 4 bases; junction bases not matched to a gene: 6. Per germline, CDR1 SQVTM and CDR2 ANQGSEA. The CDR3 runs to 13 residues. The CDR3 is CSVGGQGTTEAFF. As DNA, the CDR3 is TGCAGCGTGGGAGGACAGGGGACCACTGAAGCTTTCTTT.

This clonotype showed up many times. The V call is TRBV5-1, the J call TRBJ2-2; a possible D gene is TRBD2 (5 bases). Germline CDR1 and CDR2: SGHRS and YFSETQ. The CDR3 contains 15 residues. The germline V and J ends were trimmed by 4 bases and 6 bases, with 16 bases remaining between them. CDR3 amino acids: CASSPDSSIAGELFF. As DNA, the CDR3 is TGCGCCAGCAGCCCGGATTCTAGCATCGCCGGGGAGCTGTTTTTT.

This clonotype was counted a single time. Being one base from a much bigger clone, this may be a read error. The chain joins TRBV7-2 to TRBJ1-1, with a weak D call TRBD1 (6 bases). This CDR3 contains 14 residues. Germline V lookup: CDR1 SGHTA, CDR2 FQGNSA. The DNA for the CDR3 is TGTGCCAGCAGCTTAGCGCTAGGACAGAGGGAAGCTCTCTTT. This gives the protein CASSLALGQREALF.

This clonotype came up many times. The CDR3 reads CASRTGTGGTQPQHF. CDR3 in DNA: TGTGCCAGCAGAACCGGGACAGGGGGCACCCAGCCCCAGCATTTT. The chain couples TRBV28 to TRBJ1-5; 12 bases are a match to TRBD1. Per germline, CDR1 MDHEN and CDR2 SYDVKM. The CDR3 totals 15 residues. Trimming took 6 bases from V and 7 from J; bases not matched to a gene: 7.

This clonotype was counted many times. This chain links TRBV12-3 or TRBV12-4 with TRBJ2-3; possibly TRBD2 for D (5 bases). The V end was cut by 2 bases, the J end by 2 bases, with 11 bases between. The CDR3 length is 15 residues. DNA of the CDR3: TGTGCCAGCAGTTTATCAAGCGGATTCACAGATACGCAGTATTTT. Protein product: CASSLSSGFTDTQYF.